This T cell receptor (beta chain) was sequenced for a study of cytomegalovirus exposure and HLA in healthy donors. V shed 6 bases, J shed 9 bases, and the junction held 12 bases outside the gene matches. The CDR3 has 15 residues. Germline V gene data show CDR1 as SNHLY and CDR2 as FYNNEI. The PCR had 60 Vbeta and 13 Jbeta primers. TCRdb keeps only in-frame clones here, not all; method: immunoSEQ multiplex PCR. The table includes over 100,000 clones, around 9% detected once. The chain is built from TRBV2 and TRBJ2-5; 11 positions agree with TRBD2. The sample comprised PBMCs. This clonotype was obtained from a woman aged 40 to 50 in good health and CMV-seropositive. CDR3 loop: CASRVTSGGASAQYF. CDR3 sequence (DNA): TGTGCCAGCAGGGTAACTAGCGGGGGCGCCTCGGCCCAGTACTTC.